This is a list of T cell receptor beta chains from one sample in a study of T-cell reconstitution after alpha-beta-depleted transplantation in children. TCRdb re-called the PCR reads through MiXCR, storing one row per CDR3 protein. The data contain approximately 430,000 distinct CDR3 sequences, 15% to 20% of them singletons. The input for sequencing was PBMCs, mostly from graft donor cells, taken 360 days after TCRalphabeta/CD19-depleted stem cell transplant. These TCRs come from a boy in the first two years of life who had a stem cell transplant for Wiskott-Aldrich syndrome, so the T cells may come from the graft donor. Both conserved end residues are part of each CDR3. The order of the fields is D gene, clone size, J gene, V gene, CDR3 DNA, CDR3 protein. D genes are given only for firm matches. Clone size, where shown, is once, few, many, or a class for clones that have expanded.

. | . | TRBJ2-7 | TRBV7-6 | TGTGCCAGCAGCTTTGGGGGATCCGACGAGCAGTACTTC | CASSFGGSDEQYF
. | . | TRBJ1-1 | TRBV6-5 | TGTGCCAGCTTAATGAACACTGAAGCTTTCTTT | CASLMNTEAFF
. | . | TRBJ2-7 | TRBV13 | TGTGCCAGCAGCTTAGCGGGAGTGGCCTACGAGCAGTACTTC | CASSLAGVAYEQYF
. | few | TRBJ1-4 | TRBV30 | TGTGCCTGGTCCTCGGGACAAAGTGAAAAACTGTTTTTT | CAWSSGQSEKLFF
. | . | TRBJ2-7 | TRBV20-1 | TGCAGTGCTAGAGATTACGGCAGAAAGTACGAGCAGTACTTC | CSARDYGRKYEQYF
TRBD2 | . | TRBJ2-7 | TRBV5-1 | TGCGCCAGCAGCTTGAGTCTAGCGGGGGGGCTCAACGAGCAGTACTTC | CASSLSLAGGLNEQYF
. | . | TRBJ2-5 | TRBV6-2/TRBV6-3 | TGTGCCAGCAGTCCCACGAGGGGCGGGATCGGGGAGACCCAGTACTTC | CASSPTRGGIGETQYF
TRBD1 | . | TRBJ1-5 | TRBV13 | TGTGCCAGCAGCTTACGACAGGGAGAACAGCCCCAGCATTTT | CASSLRQGEQPQHF
TRBD2 | few | TRBJ2-2 | TRBV24-1 | TGTGCCACCAAGGTGCGGGAGAACGGGGAGCTGTTTTTT | CATKVRENGELFF
. | . | TRBJ2-7 | TRBV21-1 | TGTGCCAGCGCCTCGGGGTTTTACGAGCAGTACTTC | CASASGFYEQYF